These 13 T cell receptor beta chains originate from one sample sequenced in a study of T cell repertoires in cytomegalovirus infection (dated by TCRdb to between 2019 and 2020). TCRdb lists the instrument as Illumina HiSeq 1500. TCRdb itself trimmed the public reads at Q25 with fastp, ran MiXCR and retained productive beta chains. Each CDR3 protein gets just one entry, which takes the most common genes and DNA from the rows behind it. The sample data list under 90,000 distinct CDR3 sequences, and around 49% of these were observed just once. Over 90% of the sample is in the top ten clones. The meaning of the sample's treatment or condition label: in vitro stimulation with specific CMV peptide epitopes to enrich CMV-specific T cells. The antigens for these receptors are not known. The starting material was CD8+ T cells from cultured PBMCs, obtained from culture after CMV antigen stimulation. The source of these receptors is a human donor in good health (CMV status not recorded). Some clones in this sample may be carry-over from other donors' samples.

The CDR3 nucleotides read TGCGCCAGCAGCCAAGGCCCCCTTAGCAAGGAGCAGTTCTTC. It yields the protein CASSQGPLSKEQFF. This rearrangement joins TRBV4-1 to TRBJ2-1; unclear D gene. The V and J ends lost 1 base and 10 bases respectively, with 14 bases between them. The CDR3 loop spans 14 amino acids. CDR1 and CDR2 from the germline V gene are MGHRA and YSYEKL.

This clonotype was recorded a few times. The chain uses TRBV5-5 and TRBJ2-1; D is possibly TRBD1 (6 bases). The V and J ends lost 4 bases and 0 bases respectively, with 20 bases between them. The germline CDR1 and CDR2 sequences are SGHKS and YYEKEE (reference sequence). The CDR3 runs 18 residues. In DNA form, the CDR3 reads TGTGCCAGCAGCCCGCCTATGGGGGCCGTAAGCTCCTACAATGAGCAGTTCTTC. Translated, it gives CASSPPMGAVSSYNEQFF.

There are a few counts of this clonotype. The CDR3 nucleotides read TGTGCCAGCAGCTTAGCTCAGAGCTATGGCTACACCTTC. Its protein is CASSLAQSYGYTF. This chain uses TRBV7-2 with TRBJ1-2; D is unresolved. The germline CDR1 and CDR2 sequences are SGHTA and FQGNSA. The length of the CDR3 is 13 residues. Trimming took 0 bases from V and 4 from J, leaving 6 bases between them.

This clonotype was detected only a few times. This chain links TRBV7-6 with TRBJ2-1, with D perhaps matching TRBD1 or TRBD2 (5 bases each). Trimming removed 7 bases at V and 10 bases at J, with 20 bases between. From germline, CDR1 is SGHVS and CDR2 FNYEAQ. The CDR3 is 14 residues long. CDR3 sequence reads: CASIGTDPRGEQFF. The CDR3, as DNA: TGTGCCAGCATAGGGACGGACCCCCGCGGAGAGCAGTTCTTC.

This clonotype was seen a few times. The rearrangement uses TRBV29-1 and TRBJ1-2; 9 nucleotides match TRBD1. J lost 1 base, V lost 4 bases, and 7 bases had no gene match. CDR3 length: 15 amino acids. Looked up from germline, CDR1 is SQVTM and CDR2 is ANQGSEA. CDR3 amino acids: CSVVGGTGFNYGYTF. The CDR3 nucleotides are TGCAGCGTTGTGGGAGGGACAGGGTTTAACTATGGCTACACCTTC.

The chain combines TRBV25-1 with TRBJ2-5; 9 positions match TRBD2. The CDR3 consists of 16 residues. V dropped 2 bases and J dropped 4; count of bases not matched to a gene: 8. Germline lookup yields CDR1 MGHDK and CDR2 SYGVNS. The CDR3 protein is CASSEMASGIGETQYF. CDR3 nucleotide sequence: TGTGCCAGCAGTGAAATGGCTAGCGGGATTGGAGAGACCCAGTACTTC.

The CDR3 loop reads CAISVPTGFGTDTQYF. The DNA for the CDR3 is TGTGCCATCAGTGTTCCTACAGGGTTCGGCACAGATACGCAGTATTTT. This chain links TRBV10-3 with TRBJ2-3; D may be TRBD1 (6 bases). The germline V and J ends were trimmed by 4 bases and 1 base, with 15 bases remaining between them. This CDR3 contains 16 residues. Germline-derived CDR1 and CDR2 are ENHRY and SYGVKD.

The V call is TRBV7-6, the J call TRBJ2-1; D unresolved. The CDR3 consists of 11 residues. Germline V gene sequence: CDR1 SGHVS, CDR2 FNYEAQ. V lost 1 base to trimming and J lost 9 bases, with 4 bases between them. The CDR3 coding sequence is TGTGCCAGCAGCTTAGGTACTGAGCAGTTCTTC. It yields the protein CASSLGTEQFF.

This chain joins TRBV24-1 and TRBJ2-3, with no clear D. The V end lost 4 bases, the J end lost 0 bases, and 10 bases lay between the germline ends. This CDR3 region has 15 residues. The germline V gene has CDR1 KGHDR and CDR2 SFDVKD. CDR3 region: CATSDGLSSTDTQYF. As DNA, the CDR3 is TGTGCCACCAGTGACGGATTATCTAGCACAGATACGCAGTATTTT.

The chain carries TRBV7-8 and TRBJ2-7; D is uncertain. The CDR3 runs 18 residues. The V end was cut by 3 bases, the J end by 1 base, with 22 bases between. Germline lookup yields CDR1 SGHVS and CDR2 FQNEAQ. The CDR3, as DNA: TGTGCCAGCAGCTTTAGGGATTTCGGTCCCGGTGAATCCTACGAGCAGTACTTC. Its translation is CASSFRDFGPGESYEQYF.

The J gene is TRBJ2-7, the V gene TRBV14; D perhaps matches TRBD2 (6 bases). The length of the CDR3 is 15 residues. V gave up 4 bases and J gave up 3 bases, with 16 bases separating them. In germline, CDR1 is SGHDN, CDR2 FVKESK. In nucleotides, the CDR3 is TGTGCCAGCAGCCGAAGGGACTCCAACTACTACGAGCAGTACTTC. The encoded protein is CASSRRDSNYYEQYF.

The chain couples TRBV6-2 or TRBV6-3 to TRBJ2-7; 7 positions agree with TRBD1. The germline V gene encodes CDR1 MNHEY and CDR2 SVGEGT. The CDR3 contains 15 residues. After removal of 3 bases from V and 0 bases from J, the junction contained 5 bases not matched to a gene. The CDR3 loop is CASSYNRDSSYEQYF. CDR3 sequence (DNA): TGTGCCAGCAGTTATAACCGGGACAGCTCCTACGAGCAGTACTTC.

The chain recombines TRBV6-8 with TRBJ1-1, with D hard to call. The CDR3 contains 14 residues. V dropped 2 bases and J dropped 1 base, with 8 bases sitting between them. Germline V gene data show CDR1 as MNHGY and CDR2 as SAAAGT. CDR3 loop: CASSYTRTNTEAFF. CDR3 nucleotide sequence: TGTGCCAGCAGTTACACACGGACGAACACTGAAGCTTTCTTT.